Listed below are T cell receptor beta chains from one sample, sequenced in a study of T cells of healthy individuals. TCRdb re-called the 5' RACE reads with MiXCR, one entry per CDR3 protein. The profile covers about 82,000 distinct CDR3 sequences, with around 5.1% appearing a single time and 7.5% taken by the ten largest. Receptors originate from a female donor in good health. Each CDR3 is given with its conserved first and last residue. Each record gives: V gene, CDR3 protein.

V: TRBV7-4; CDR3: CASSPKGTSGTLTDTQYF
V: TRBV4-3; CDR3: CASSQIFGLTATNEKLFF
V: TRBV7-2; CDR3: CASSLFPGTDTQYF
V: TRBV7-9; CDR3: CASSLALTAYEQYF
V: TRBV4-1; CDR3: CASSKVELLTLEQYF
V: TRBV7-2; CDR3: CASSPTGRHEQYF
V: TRBV27; CDR3: CASSFYGREGDTQYF
V: TRBV12-3/TRBV12-4; CDR3: CASSSPSRSYNEQFF
V: TRBV9; CDR3: CASSRGVAGEDTQYF
V: TRBV10-3; CDR3: CAIRREGQFYEQYF
V: TRBV29-1; CDR3: CSVSRTINTEAFF
V: TRBV3-1; CDR3: CASSQDLGSGPYEQYF
V: TRBV28; CDR3: CASSLYPGRGGYTF
V: TRBV4-2; CDR3: CASSQEGQRSYGYTF
V: TRBV24-1; CDR3: CATSDWSSGTGELFF
V: TRBV9; CDR3: CASSVEGLAVNEQYF
V: TRBV4-1; CDR3: CASSPTVFSGNTIYF
V: TRBV7-7; CDR3: CASSPIAGVSGNEQFF
V: TRBV20-1; CDR3: CSAREPRDFASTDTQYF
V: TRBV6-5; CDR3: CASSYSEGSGNTIYF
V: TRBV5-4; CDR3: CASSPSGQLMNTEAFF
V: TRBV28; CDR3: CASSIPGTGANVLTF
V: TRBV2; CDR3: CASQPVGTSGMEQFF
V: TRBV4-3; CDR3: CASSQEGTRGEAFF
V: TRBV9; CDR3: CASSRTDLEQYF
V: TRBV19; CDR3: CASSMSPTRQETQYF
V: TRBV20-1; CDR3: CSARGRLAGAGGETQYF
V: TRBV29-1; CDR3: CSVENPGSYGYTF
V: TRBV20-1; CDR3: CSARTTSGANNEQFF
V: TRBV11-2; CDR3: CASSLALSRAGNTIYF